The clone carrying this T cell receptor (beta chain) was recorded once. Its matching antigen is unknown. This probably arose from a read error, given a far larger clone one base away. With iRepertoire HTBI primers and Arm-PCR of CDR3 regions, TCR beta libraries were built. TCRdb re-derived calls from the multiplex PCR reads in MiXCR, one entry per CDR3 protein. The sample has 250,000 to 400,000 distinct CDR3 sequences, 18% seen once. The CDR3 has 15 residues. Looked up from germline, CDR1 is SNHLY and CDR2 is FYNNEI. V was clipped by 5 bases and J by 4 bases, with 17 bases between them. Time point noted: newly diagnosed GD, antithyroid drugs for less than 3 months. Extracted PBMC RNA gave rise to the TCR library. This sample is drawn from a study of regulatory T cells in long-lasting Graves disease. Background on the study: Graves' cases, newly diagnosed, had used antithyroid drugs under 3 months.

Study-level findings and limits: TRBV28 was favored in persistent disease, as were TRBJ1-2 and TRBJ2-5.

The rearrangement links TRBV2 to TRBJ1-2; D unclear. The sequence was collected from a female donor with Graves disease. This specimen consisted of peripheral blood mononuclear cells (PBMCs), obtained at new diagnosis, from a patient treated with antithyroid drugs. The CDR3 DNA is TGTGCCAGCAGTTTCGGGGATTTGACGGGCTATGGCTACACCTTC. Protein product: CASSFGDLTGYGYTF.